The rows below give T cell receptor beta chains drawn from one sample of a study of T cells in Graves' hyperthyroidism and ophthalmopathy. TCRdb recomputed calls from the multiplex PCR reads with MiXCR, one row per CDR3 protein. This table holds 500,000 or so distinct CDR3 sequences, roughly 18% found once. Sequencing input: blood. Receptors were obtained from a woman between 18 and 30 years old with Graves' ophthalmopathy. Both conserved end residues are part of each CDR3. D genes are given only for firm matches. The size of a clone is reported for some rows only, either as once, few or many, or as a class for expanded clones.

clone_size: NA
j_call: TRBJ1-3
d_call: NA
v_call: TRBV6-1
cdr3_nt: TGTGCCAGCACCGGATCGGGACGGGGGGACACCATATATTTT
cdr3_aa: CASTGSGRGDTIYF

clone_size: many
j_call: TRBJ2-5
d_call: TRBD2
v_call: TRBV7-2
cdr3_nt: TGTGCCAGCAGCTTAGCAAGCGGGAGCCAAGAGACCCAGTACTTC
cdr3_aa: CASSLASGSQETQYF

clone_size: NA
j_call: TRBJ2-7
d_call: NA
v_call: TRBV20-1
cdr3_nt: TGCAGTGCTAGATTCACCTACGAGCAGTACTTC
cdr3_aa: CSARFTYEQYF

clone_size: NA
j_call: TRBJ2-1
d_call: TRBD2
v_call: TRBV29-1
cdr3_nt: TGCAGCGTTGATGGGCCTAGCGGGAGTGAGCAGTTCTTC
cdr3_aa: CSVDGPSGSEQFF

clone_size: NA
j_call: TRBJ1-5
d_call: NA
v_call: TRBV7-9
cdr3_nt: TGTGCCAGCAGCTTACCGGGCCCAGGAAATCAGCCCCAGCATTTT
cdr3_aa: CASSLPGPGNQPQHF

clone_size: few
j_call: TRBJ1-5
d_call: TRBD1
v_call: TRBV6-1
cdr3_nt: TGTGCCAGCAGTCCGGGACAGGGAGAATTTCGGCCCCAGCATTTT
cdr3_aa: CASSPGQGEFRPQHF

clone_size: few
j_call: TRBJ2-7
d_call: TRBD1
v_call: TRBV7-9
cdr3_nt: TGTGCCAGCAGAACAGGGGCGACCTACGAGCAGTACTTC
cdr3_aa: CASRTGATYEQYF

clone_size: many
j_call: TRBJ2-7
d_call: NA
v_call: TRBV11-2
cdr3_nt: TGTGCCAGCAGCTTAAATTTTGGGGGGCCCTCCTACGAGCAGTACTTC
cdr3_aa: CASSLNFGGPSYEQYF

clone_size: few
j_call: TRBJ1-1
d_call: TRBD1
v_call: TRBV4-1
cdr3_nt: TGCGCCAGCAGCCAGGGACAGGGGGTATCAATGAACACTGAAGCTTTCTTT
cdr3_aa: CASSQGQGVSMNTEAFF

clone_size: few
j_call: TRBJ2-7
d_call: TRBD1
v_call: TRBV5-1
cdr3_nt: TGCACCAGCAGCACACCGGGACAGTCCTACGAGCAGTACTTC
cdr3_aa: CTSSTPGQSYEQYF

clone_size: few
j_call: TRBJ2-3
d_call: TRBD2
v_call: TRBV6-1
cdr3_nt: TGTGCCAGCAGTCTGACTAGCGGGAGGTTCACAGATACGCAGTATTTT
cdr3_aa: CASSLTSGRFTDTQYF

clone_size: many
j_call: TRBJ2-3
d_call: TRBD1
v_call: TRBV5-1
cdr3_nt: TGCGCCAGCACCCAGGACAGGGTAGCAGATACGCAGTATTTT
cdr3_aa: CASTQDRVADTQYF

clone_size: many
j_call: TRBJ2-5
d_call: TRBD2
v_call: TRBV6-1
cdr3_nt: TGTGCCAGCAGAATATCGACTGCGGGGTTAGCGGGAGAGACCCAGTACTTC
cdr3_aa: CASRISTAGLAGETQYF

clone_size: NA
j_call: TRBJ2-5
d_call: TRBD1
v_call: TRBV12-3/TRBV12-4
cdr3_nt: TGTGCCAGCAGTACCGGGACAGGGCGTAAGTACTTC
cdr3_aa: CASSTGTGRKYF